These T cell receptor beta chains were read from a single sample in a study of cytomegalovirus exposure and HLA in healthy donors. TCRdb's copy holds only in-frame clones and misses some; the assay was immunoSEQ multiplex PCR. The table for this sample gives tens of thousands of clones. The sample was PBMCs. These receptors were taken from a woman aged 60-70 years in good health and CMV-seropositive. CDR3s include the opening cysteine and the closing phenylalanine or tryptophan. The order of the fields is J gene, V gene, D gene, CDR3 DNA, CDR3 protein. A D gene is named only where the DNA matches it firmly.

>TRBJ1-4|TRBV6-5|NA
TGTGCCAGCAGTTACCGGGGGGGTGAAAAACTGTTTTTT
CASSYRGGEKLFF
>TRBJ2-7|TRBV11-2|NA
TGTGCCAGCAGCTTAAGTACATACGAGCAGTACTTC
CASSLSTYEQYF
>TRBJ2-7|TRBV11-3|NA
TGTGCCAGCAGATTATCGACACACGAGCAGTACTTC
CASRLSTHEQYF
>TRBJ1-6|TRBV6-5|NA
TGTGCCAGCTGGGATGGGGCAGTTTCACCCCTCCACTTT
CASWDGAVSPLHF
>TRBJ2-7|TRBV7-4|TRBD2
TGTGCCAGCAGCTTAGTAATAGCGGGGAGGAGCTCCTACGAGCAGTACTTC
CASSLVIAGRSSYEQYF
>TRBJ1-6|TRBV29-1|NA
TGCAGCGTTGACGGGGGGGGCGCGGGTTCACCCCTCCACTTT
CSVDGGGAGSPLHF
>TRBJ1-5|TRBV4-3|NA
TGCGCCAGCAGCCAAGAGGACAAGAATCAGCCCCAGCATTTT
CASSQEDKNQPQHF
>TRBJ2-3|TRBV4-1|NA
TGCGCCAGCAGCCAAGATCCCCGGGCCGGGGGAACAGATACGCAGTATTTT
CASSQDPRAGGTDTQYF
>TRBJ1-2|TRBV19|TRBD1
TGTGCCAGTAGCCCGACAGGGACTAACTATGGCTACACCTTC
CASSPTGTNYGYTF
>TRBJ2-7|TRBV19|TRBD2
TGTGCCAGTACCTCTAGCGGGGGGCTAATCTACGAGCAGTACTTC
CASTSSGGLIYEQYF
>TRBJ2-7|TRBV28|NA
TGTGCCAGCAGTGTTACAGGGACCGGCTACGAGCAGTACTTC
CASSVTGTGYEQYF
>TRBJ1-5|TRBV19|TRBD1
TGTGCCAGTAGTTGGGGGACAGGGAAAGGGCAGCCCCAGCATTTT
CASSWGTGKGQPQHF
>TRBJ2-7|TRBV18|NA
TGTGCCACCTTACTGTTTGAGTACTTC
CATLLFEYF
>TRBJ2-1|TRBV5-1|NA
TGCGCCAGCAGCTTAGGACTACCCCCGCAATACAATGAGCAGTTCTTC
CASSLGLPPQYNEQFF
>TRBJ2-3|TRBV5-1|TRBD2
TGCGCCAGCAGCTTGCGGCGGGGGTTCACAGATACGCAGTATTTT
CASSLRRGFTDTQYF
>TRBJ2-1|TRBV4-3|TRBD2
TGCGCCAGCAGCCAGTCCGGGACTAGCGGGCTCGGGGATGAGCAGTTCTTC
CASSQSGTSGLGDEQFF
>TRBJ1-1|TRBV11-3|TRBD1
TGTGCCAGCAGCTCAAGGACAGGGGCCAACACTGAAGCTTTCTTT
CASSSRTGANTEAFF
>TRBJ2-7|TRBV15|TRBD1
TGTGCCACCAGACAAGACAGGGATTTGGGCGAGCAGTACTTC
CATRQDRDLGEQYF
>TRBJ2-5|TRBV9|TRBD1
TGTGCCAGCAGCTCCGGGACAGAGCCCGGGTCCCAGTACTTC
CASSSGTEPGSQYF
>TRBJ2-7|TRBV5-1|NA
TGCGCCAGCAGCTTGGACAGAGCCTACGAGCAGTACTTC
CASSLDRAYEQYF
>TRBJ2-7|TRBV5-6|NA
TGTGCCAGCAGCCCGGACTCTGCGCAGCAGTACTTC
CASSPDSAQQYF
>TRBJ1-5|TRBV4-3|NA
TGCGCCAGCAGCCCCTCTGGGGGGGATCAGCCCCAGCATTTT
CASSPSGGDQPQHF
>TRBJ2-1|TRBV18|TRBD2
TGTGCCAGCTCACCAAGGCGGGGGGAGTCCTACAATGAGCAGTTCTTC
CASSPRRGESYNEQFF
>TRBJ1-3|TRBV6-5|NA
TGTGCCAGCAGTTCCGGGACCCGACGGGAGAACACCATATATTTT
CASSSGTRRENTIYF
>TRBJ2-1|TRBV7-9|NA
TGTGCCAGCAGCCCAGAAAGGGAGTACAATGAGCAGTTCTTC
CASSPEREYNEQFF
>TRBJ1-2|TRBV7-9|TRBD1
TGTGCCAGCAGCTTAGCGGGGACAGGGGACGGCTATGGCTACACCTTC
CASSLAGTGDGYGYTF
>TRBJ1-5|TRBV18|NA
TGTGCCAGCTCGCCGAACAGGGTCGTCAATCAGCCCCAGCATTTT
CASSPNRVVNQPQHF
>TRBJ2-6|TRBV18|TRBD1
TGTGCCAGCTCACCTCAGGGGGCTGGTGGGGCCAACGTCCTGACTTTC
CASSPQGAGGANVLTF
>TRBJ2-2|TRBV27|TRBD1
TGTGCCAGCAATACCAGGACAGGCCTTGCCGGGGAGCTGTTTTTT
CASNTRTGLAGELFF
>TRBJ1-2|TRBV28|TRBD1
TGTGCCAGCAGATTGGCGACAGGGTTGAACTATGGCTACACCTTC
CASRLATGLNYGYTF
>TRBJ2-1|TRBV4-1|TRBD2
TGCGCCAGCAGCCAAGATCCAGCGGGGGGGAATGAGCAGTTCTTC
CASSQDPAGGNEQFF
>TRBJ2-2|TRBV19|NA
TGTGCCAGTAGGTCCGGGTTTGAGCTGTTTTTT
CASRSGFELFF
>TRBJ2-1|TRBV4-2|TRBD2
TGTGCCAGCAGCCAAGCGCTGGGGACTACCTACAATGAGCAGTTCTTC
CASSQALGTTYNEQFF
>TRBJ1-2|TRBV4-1|NA
TGCGCCAGCAGCCAAAATCCACGAACGGGGGAAACTAACTATGGCTACACCTTC
CASSQNPRTGETNYGYTF
>TRBJ2-7|TRBV9|NA
TGTGCCAGCAGCGTAGCTCCAGGCCCTCCCCTCGAGCAGTACTTC
CASSVAPGPPLEQYF
>TRBJ2-7|TRBV5-1|TRBD1
TGCGCCAGCAGCGCGCCACAGGGGGAGTACGAGCAGTACTTC
CASSAPQGEYEQYF
>TRBJ1-6|TRBV19|TRBD1
TGTGCCAGTAAGGGACAGGGGGCTTCACCCCTCCACTTT
CASKGQGASPLHF